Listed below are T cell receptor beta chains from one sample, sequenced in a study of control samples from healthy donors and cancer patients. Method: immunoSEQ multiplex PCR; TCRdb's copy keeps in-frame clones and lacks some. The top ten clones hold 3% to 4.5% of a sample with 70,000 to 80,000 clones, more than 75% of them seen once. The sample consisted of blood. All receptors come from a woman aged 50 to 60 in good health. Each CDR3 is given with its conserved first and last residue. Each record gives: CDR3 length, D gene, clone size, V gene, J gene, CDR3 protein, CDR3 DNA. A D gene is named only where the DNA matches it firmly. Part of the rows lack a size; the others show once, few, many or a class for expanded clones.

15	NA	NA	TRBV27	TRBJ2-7	CASSLYQRASYEQYF	TGTGCCAGCAGTTTATACCAGCGAGCCTCCTACGAGCAGTACTTC
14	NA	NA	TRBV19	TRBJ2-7	CASSRTASNYEQYF	TGTGCCAGTAGTAGGACAGCTTCGAATTACGAGCAGTACTTC
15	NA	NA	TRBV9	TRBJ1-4	CASKVMGGPNEKLFF	TGTGCCAGCAAGGTTATGGGCGGTCCGAATGAAAAACTGTTTTTT
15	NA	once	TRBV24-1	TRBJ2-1	CATSDRTGWYNEQFF	TGTGCCACCAGTGACCGGACTGGCTGGTACAATGAGCAGTTCTTC
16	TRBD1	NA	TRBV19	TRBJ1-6	CASSIRATGDNSPLHF	TGTGCCAGTAGTATTCGAGCGACAGGGGATAATTCACCCCTCCACTTT
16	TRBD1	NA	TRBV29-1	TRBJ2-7	CSVKGTGGPSSYEQYF	TGCAGCGTTAAAGGGACAGGGGGGCCGAGCTCCTACGAGCAGTACTTC
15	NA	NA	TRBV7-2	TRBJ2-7	CASSSDWGRSYEQYF	TGTGCCAGCAGCTCCGACTGGGGACGGTCCTACGAGCAGTACTTC
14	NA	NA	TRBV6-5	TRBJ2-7	CASNPPGQPYEQYF	TGTGCCAGCAATCCACCGGGACAACCCTACGAGCAGTACTTC
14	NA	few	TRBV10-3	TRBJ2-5	CAIRGAEIQETQYF	TGTGCCATCAGGGGGGCGGAAATCCAAGAGACCCAGTACTTC
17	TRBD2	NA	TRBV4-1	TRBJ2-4	CASSQVPGRERQNIQYF	TGCGCCAGCAGCCAAGTCCCGGGGAGGGAAAGGCAAAACATTCAGTACTTC
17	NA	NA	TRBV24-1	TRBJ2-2	CATSDFPRRDKVGELFF	TGTGCCACCAGTGATTTCCCCCGCAGGGATAAGGTCGGGGAGCTGTTTTTT
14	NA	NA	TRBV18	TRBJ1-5	CASSGGNSNQPQHF	TGTGCCAGCTCAGGGGGGAATAGCAATCAGCCCCAGCATTTT
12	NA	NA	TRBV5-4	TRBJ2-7	CASSLDHYEQYF	TGTGCCAGCAGCTTGGACCACTACGAGCAGTACTTC
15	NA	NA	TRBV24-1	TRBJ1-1	CATSELGGGNTEAFF	TGTGCCACCAGTGAGTTAGGGGGTGGGAACACTGAAGCTTTCTTT